A single sample is the source of the 23 T cell receptor beta chains below, sequenced in a study of Graves' ophthalmopathy and Graves' hyperthyroidism. Researchers took RNA transcripts and amplified TCR beta CDR3 regions from them. HTBI primers served in a first-round RT-PCR, which a second-round multiplex PCR followed. MiXCR was run by TCRdb on the multiplex PCR reads, yielding one entry per CDR3 protein. The sample gives 350,000 to 450,000 distinct CDR3 sequences, under 25% of which show up once; roughly 3% is in the top ten. The sequenced sample was peripheral blood. These TCRs come from a woman aged 18-29 years with stable Graves' hyperthyroidism.

The sample holds a few counts of this clonotype. V and J are TRBV20-1 and TRBJ2-5, with D possibly being TRBD1 or TRBD2 (6 bases each). The V gene's germline CDR1 is DFQATT and CDR2 SNEGSKA (reference sequence). This CDR3 has 13 residues. V lost 6 bases to trimming and J lost 4 bases, with 15 bases between them. CDR3 sequence: CSALRGPRETQYF. CDR3 DNA sequence: TGCAGTGCGCTCCGGGGGCCCCGAGAGACCCAGTACTTC.

The J gene is TRBJ1-1, the V gene TRBV3-1; D is possibly TRBD1 (5 bases). Germline V gene sequence: CDR1 LGHDT, CDR2 YNNKEL (reference sequence). Between the trimmed V and J ends, which lost 4 bases and 4 bases, there was a span of 16 bases. The CDR3 totals 15 residues. CDR3 in DNA: TGTGCCAGCAGCCTTGGCCAGGGTTTGGGCACTGAAGCTTTCTTT. This gives the protein CASSLGQGLGTEAFF. Filled out from reference TRBV3-1 and TRBJ1-1, the complete variable domain reads DTAVSQTPKYLVTQMGNDKSIKCEQNLGHDTMYWYKQDSKKFLKIMFSYNNKELIINETVPNRFSPKSPDKAHLNLHINSLELGDSAVYFCASSLGQGLGTEAFFGQGTRLTVV.

This clonotype was seen at least ten times. The genes are TRBV30 and TRBJ2-2, with 9 nucleotides matching TRBD1. CDR3 length: 14 residues. Unmatched junction bases numbered 7, after V lost 6 bases and J lost 5 bases. Per the germline V gene, CDR1 is GTSNPN and CDR2 is SVGIG (reference sequence). The CDR3 DNA is TGTGCCTGCCTTGACAGGGGGAGGACCGGGGAGCTGTTTTTT. Translated: CACLDRGRTGELFF.

This clonotype was observed a few times. The V and J genes are TRBV11-2 and TRBJ1-2; possibly TRBD1 for D (6 bases). The CDR3 length is 16 residues. In germline, CDR1 is SGHAT, CDR2 FQNNGV. Trimming cost V 4 bases and J 5 bases, with 20 bases left between them. CDR3 DNA: TGTGCCAGCAGCTCGGCTACATGGGGGGCTCGATATGGCTACACCTTC. It specifies CASSSATWGARYGYTF. Full variable domain (remainder filled in from reference TRBV11-2 and TRBJ1-2): EAGVAQSPRYKIIEKRQSVAFWCNPISGHATLYWYQQILGQGPKLLIQFQNNGVVDDSQLPKDRFSAERLKGVDSTLKIQPAKLEDSAVYLCASSSATWGARYGYTFGSGTRLTVV.

This clonotype was seen more than once but under ten times. The chain uses TRBV6-1 and TRBJ2-2; 7 bases map to TRBD1. This CDR3 contains 16 residues. J lost 6 bases, V lost 5 bases, and 12 bases had no gene match. Per the germline V gene, CDR1 is MNHNS and CDR2 is SASEGT. The CDR3 here is CASSQEPTGFPGELFF. For the CDR3, the DNA is TGTGCCAGCAGTCAAGAACCGACAGGGTTTCCCGGGGAGCTGTTTTTT.

There are many counts of this clonotype. V is TRBV2 and J is TRBJ1-2; the match to TRBD1 covers 9 bases. Germline values: CDR1 SNHLY, CDR2 FYNNEI. J was trimmed by 7 bases and V by 7 bases; bases with no gene match: 7. There are 13 residues in the CDR3. This chain's CDR3 is CASIAGTGIGYTF. The CDR3 coding sequence is TGTGCCAGCATAGCCGGGACAGGGATTGGCTACACCTTC.

The table lists this clonotype with many counts. J is TRBJ2-2 and V is TRBV12-3 or TRBV12-4; D is possibly TRBD1 (6 bases). Deletions cut 6 bases from V and 3 bases from J, with 8 bases between. This CDR3 comprises 13 residues. CDR3 nucleotide sequence: TGTGCCAGCAGGTCAGGGGACACCGGGGAGCTGTTTTTT. Encoded protein: CASRSGDTGELFF.

The chain is built from TRBV15 and TRBJ1-2, with D possibly TRBD1 on 6 matching bases. CDR3 length: 16 residues. Trimming cost V 0 bases and J 5 bases, with 16 bases left between them. Germline V gives CDR1 LNHNV, CDR2 YYDKDF (reference sequence). CDR3 region: CATSRDWREGEYGYTF. Written as DNA, the CDR3 is TGTGCCACCAGCAGAGATTGGAGGGAGGGGGAGTATGGCTACACCTTC.

This clonotype has a single count. The V and J genes are TRBV28 and TRBJ1-5; maybe TRBD1 (5 bases). Trimming took 8 bases from V and 6 from J, leaving 14 bases between them. The CDR3 covers 13 residues. Germline V CDR1 and CDR2: MDHEN, SYDVKM. The CDR3 reads CASVGGAAQPQHF. CDR3 DNA sequence: TGTGCCAGCGTCGGCGGGGCGGCTCAGCCCCAGCATTTT.

This clonotype was recorded at least ten times. The chain has TRBV5-6 and TRBJ1-1; D remains unclear. The V end was cut by 4 bases, the J end by 0 bases, with 7 bases between. The CDR3 contains 13 residues. Germline-derived CDR1 and CDR2 are SGHDT and YYEEEE. CDR3 residues: CASSRVLNTEAFF. CDR3 coding DNA: TGTGCCAGCAGCCGCGTATTGAACACTGAAGCTTTCTTT.

V and J are TRBV7-3 and TRBJ1-6; D is unresolved. The CDR3 loop spans 13 amino acids. Trimming shortened V by 1 base and J by 7 bases, and 5 bases separated the two germline ends. Germline V lookup: CDR1 SGHTA, CDR2 FQGTGA. The CDR3, as DNA: TGTGCCAGCAGCTTAAACGCCAATTCACCCCTCCACTTT. Translation gives CASSLNANSPLHF.

This clonotype was observed once. This rearrangement joins TRBV11-2 to TRBJ2-2, with TRBD1 matching 7 bases. This CDR3 comprises 18 residues. V dropped 3 bases and J dropped 0; count of bases not matched to a gene: 10. Germline CDR1 is SGHAT and CDR2 is FQNNGV. The CDR3 DNA reads as TGTGCCAGCAGCTTCCCCGCCAGGCAGGGGGCGAACACCGGGGAGCTGTTTTTT. It specifies CASSFPARQGANTGELFF.

About this clonotype itself: This may be a read error, as it is one base from a much larger clone. Because the CDR3 is missing its conserved closing phenylalanine or tryptophan, this is likely a read error. V usage is TRBV28 and J usage is TRBJ2-5, with unresolved D. The germline V gene has CDR1 MDHEN and CDR2 SYDVKM. The V and J ends lost 6 bases and 4 bases respectively, with 18 bases between them. The CDR3 has 15 residues. The CDR3 region is CASSNLASPRETQYS. CDR3 nucleotide sequence: TGTGCCAGCAGCAACCTGGCTAGTCCAAGAGAGACCCAGTACTCC.

This clonotype was recorded at least ten times. The J gene is TRBJ1-6, the V gene TRBV18; 9 bases are shared with TRBD1. After removal of 1 base from V and 9 bases from J, the junction contained 7 bases not matched to a gene. CDR3 length: 16 amino acids. Germline V gene lookup returns CDR1 KGHSH and CDR2 LQKENI. The CDR3 loop is CASSPLDRGRISPLHF. CDR3 DNA sequence: TGTGCCAGCTCACCACTGGACAGGGGTCGTATTTCACCCCTCCACTTT.

This clonotype has ten or more counts. This chain uses TRBV6-5 with TRBJ1-6, with TRBD1 matching over 9 bases. Unmatched junction bases numbered 8, after V lost 2 bases and J lost 9 bases. This CDR3 region has 16 residues. CDR1 and CDR2 (germline): MNHEY, SVGAGI. CDR3 amino acids: CASSYEQTGGFSPLHF. The DNA for the CDR3 is TGTGCCAGCAGTTACGAACAGACAGGGGGGTTTTCACCCCTCCACTTT.

This sequence joins TRBV11-2 and TRBJ2-2; the D gene is possibly TRBD2 (5 bases). The CDR3 covers 16 residues. CDR1 is SGHAT and CDR2 is FQNNGV in the germline V gene. Trimming stripped 0 bases from V and 3 bases from J, with 11 bases between. CDR3 coding DNA: TGTGCCAGCAGCTTAGATCGGGGAGCCTACACCGGGGAGCTGTTTTTT. It codes for CASSLDRGAYTGELFF.

This clonotype was counted many times. The chain carries TRBV5-1 and TRBJ1-1, with D tentatively TRBD1 (5 bases). The CDR3 has 13 amino acids. With 6 bases removed from V and 2 bases from J, the gap between germline ends came to 11 bases. Germline V gives CDR1 SGHRS, CDR2 YFSETQ. The CDR3 loop reads CASTEGTNTEAFF. The CDR3 DNA reads as TGCGCCAGCACCGAGGGGACTAACACTGAAGCTTTCTTT.

This clonotype was detected many times. The rearrangement uses TRBV20-1 and TRBJ1-5; 7 nucleotides line up with TRBD1. This CDR3 is built from 13 residues. The trim removed 7 bases at V and 5 bases at J, leaving 8 bases unmatched. Germline CDR1 DFQATT, CDR2 SNEGSKA (reference sequence). The CDR3 DNA reads as TGCAGTGGAAGGGGGACAGAGCATCAGCCCCAGCATTTT. Amino acid sequence: CSGRGTEHQPQHF.

Ten or more counts support this clonotype. The chain joins TRBV7-3 to TRBJ2-7; 11 bases line up with TRBD2. The V gene end was trimmed by 2 bases and the J gene end by 3 bases; junction bases not matched to a gene: 9. The CDR3 sequence is 17 residues long. Germline CDR1 is SGHTA and CDR2 is FQGTGA. CDR3 region: CASSLWASGRRLYEQYF. CDR3 nucleotides: TGTGCCAGCAGCTTATGGGCTAGCGGGAGGAGGCTCTACGAGCAGTACTTC.

This clonotype was seen many times. The V call is TRBV2, the J call TRBJ2-7; 12 positions agree with TRBD1. V shed 3 bases, J shed 5 bases, and the junction held 2 bases outside the gene matches. The CDR3 consists of 14 residues. Per germline, CDR1 SNHLY and CDR2 FYNNEI. The CDR3 spells CASSEGTGGDEQYF. CDR3 nucleotide sequence: TGTGCCAGCAGTGAGGGGACAGGGGGCGACGAGCAGTACTTC.

This clonotype occurred many times. The genes are TRBV20-1 and TRBJ1-1; 10 bases align to TRBD1. Germline CDR1 is DFQATT and CDR2 is SNEGSKA (reference sequence). This CDR3 is built from 18 residues. The junction had 16 bases not matched to a gene; V was cut back by 6 bases and J by 0 bases. This chain's CDR3 is CSATPVGQGEGMNTEAFF. DNA of the CDR3: TGCAGTGCAACCCCTGTCGGACAGGGGGAGGGGATGAACACTGAAGCTTTCTTT.

V and J are TRBV19 and TRBJ1-5; perhaps TRBD1 as D (6 bases). This CDR3 comprises 16 residues. Germline CDR1 LNHDA, CDR2 SQIVND (reference sequence). The V end lost 0 bases, the J end lost 9 bases, and 18 bases lay between the germline ends. The CDR3 nucleotides are TGTGCCAGTAGTATAGACGCAGGGGCGACCATGATGCCCCAGCATTTT. Translation gives CASSIDAGATMMPQHF.

This clonotype came up many times. The chain links TRBV20-1 to TRBJ2-5; 7 bases fit TRBD2. CDR1 and CDR2 (germline): DFQATT, SNEGSKA (reference sequence). There are 16 residues in the CDR3. V was pared by 1 base and J by 4 bases, with 12 bases of the junction left unmatched. This CDR3 is CSARARLSGNRETQYF. The DNA of the CDR3 is TGCAGTGCTAGAGCCCGACTCAGCGGGAACAGAGAGACCCAGTACTTC.